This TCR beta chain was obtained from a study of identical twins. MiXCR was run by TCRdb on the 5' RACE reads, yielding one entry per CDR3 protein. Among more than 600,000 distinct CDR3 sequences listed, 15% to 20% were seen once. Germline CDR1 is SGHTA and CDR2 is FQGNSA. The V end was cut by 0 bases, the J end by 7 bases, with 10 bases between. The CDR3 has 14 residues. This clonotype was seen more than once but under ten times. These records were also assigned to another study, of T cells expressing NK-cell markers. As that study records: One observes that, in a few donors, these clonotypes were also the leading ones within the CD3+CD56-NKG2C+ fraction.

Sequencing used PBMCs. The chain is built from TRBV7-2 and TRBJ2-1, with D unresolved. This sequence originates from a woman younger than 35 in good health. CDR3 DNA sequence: TGTGCCAGCAGCTTAGCCCTTGGCCAAAATGAGCAGTTCTTC. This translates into CASSLALGQNEQFF.